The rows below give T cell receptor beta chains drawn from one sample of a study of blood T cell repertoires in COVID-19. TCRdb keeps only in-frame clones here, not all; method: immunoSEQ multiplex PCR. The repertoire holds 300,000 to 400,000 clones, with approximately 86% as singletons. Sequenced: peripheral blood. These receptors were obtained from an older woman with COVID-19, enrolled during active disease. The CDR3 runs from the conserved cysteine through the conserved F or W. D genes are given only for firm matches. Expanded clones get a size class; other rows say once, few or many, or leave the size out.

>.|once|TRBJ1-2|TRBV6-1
CASSDESFYGYTF
TGTGCCAGCAGTGATGAAAGCTTCTATGGCTACACCTTC
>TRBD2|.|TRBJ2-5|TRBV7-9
CASSPGLGGETQYF
TGTGCCAGCAGCCCGGGACTAGGGGGGGAGACCCAGTACTTC
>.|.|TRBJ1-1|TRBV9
CASSTTSGGTEAFF
TGTGCCAGCAGCACCACCTCCGGGGGGACAGAAGCTTTCTTT
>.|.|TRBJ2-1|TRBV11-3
CASSLVGGGLNEQFF
TGTGCCAGCAGCTTAGTAGGCGGGGGCCTCAATGAGCAGTTCTTC
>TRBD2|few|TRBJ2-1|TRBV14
CASSHDTGLPSVF
TGTGCCAGCAGCCATGATACGGGACTACCTTCAGTCTTC
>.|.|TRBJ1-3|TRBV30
CAWSQNGNTIYF
TGTGCCTGGAGTCAAAATGGAAACACCATATATTTT
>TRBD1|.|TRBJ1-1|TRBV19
CASSISDRPNTEAFF
TGTGCCAGTAGTATTTCGGACAGGCCGAACACTGAAGCTTTCTTT
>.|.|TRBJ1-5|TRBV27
CASSLSWRRGQPQHF
TGTGCCAGCAGTTTATCATGGAGGAGGGGACAGCCCCAGCATTTT
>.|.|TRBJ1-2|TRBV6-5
CATQVGGTYGYTF
TGTGCCACCCAGGTCGGAGGGACCTATGGCTACACCTTC
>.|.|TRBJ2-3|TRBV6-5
CATSGLASTDTQYF
TGTGCCACCTCGGGGCTAGCGAGCACAGATACGCAGTATTTT
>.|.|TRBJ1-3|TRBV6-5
CASSYSDTGNTIYF
TGTGCCAGCAGTTACTCGGACACTGGAAACACCATATATTTT
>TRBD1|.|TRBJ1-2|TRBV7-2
CASRRQGNYGYTF
TGTGCCAGCAGAAGACAGGGTAACTATGGCTACACCTTC
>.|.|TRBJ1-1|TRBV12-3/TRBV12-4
CASSLQANTEAFF
TGTGCCAGCAGTTTACAGGCAAACACTGAAGCTTTCTTT
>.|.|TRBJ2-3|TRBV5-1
CASSFSVSTDTQYF
TGCGCCAGCAGCTTCTCGGTTAGCACAGATACGCAGTATTTT
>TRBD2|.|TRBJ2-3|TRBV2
CASSILAGGVDTQYF
TGTGCCAGCAGTATACTAGCGGGGGGTGTAGATACGCAGTATTTT
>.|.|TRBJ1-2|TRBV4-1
CASSQGMGRGRYGYTF
TGCGCCAGCAGCCAAGGGATGGGGCGAGGACGCTATGGCTACACCTTC
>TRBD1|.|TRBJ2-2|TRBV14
CASSRWTGEGTGELFF
TGTGCCAGCAGCCGCTGGACAGGGGAAGGCACCGGGGAGCTGTTTTTT
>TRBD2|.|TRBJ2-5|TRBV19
CASRRAGGGMGQETQYF
TGTGCCAGTAGAAGAGCGGGCGGGGGGATGGGGCAAGAGACCCAGTACTTC
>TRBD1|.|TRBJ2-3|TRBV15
CATSALGTGGDTQYF
TGTGCCACCAGCGCACTCGGGACAGGGGGAGATACGCAGTATTTT
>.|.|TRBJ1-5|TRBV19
CATGGPGAGVQPQHF
TGTGCCACGGGTGGTCCTGGGGCAGGGGTTCAGCCCCAGCATTTT
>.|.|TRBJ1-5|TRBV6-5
CASMGARQPQHF
TGTGCCAGCATGGGGGCCCGACAGCCCCAGCATTTT
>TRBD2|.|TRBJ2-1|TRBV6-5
CASSYGRVNNEQFF
TGTGCCAGCAGTTACGGGAGGGTGAACAATGAGCAGTTCTTC
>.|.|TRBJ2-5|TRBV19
CASRKGQGIQETQYF
TGTGCCAGTAGGAAGGGGCAGGGGATTCAAGAGACCCAGTACTTC
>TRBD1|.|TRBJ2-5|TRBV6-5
CATARLGQGQETQYF
TGTGCCACGGCCAGACTCGGACAGGGCCAAGAGACCCAGTACTTC
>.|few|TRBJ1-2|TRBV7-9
CASSRHLGGAIDGYTF
TGTGCCAGCAGCCGCCACCTCGGGGGGGCAATCGATGGCTACACCTTC
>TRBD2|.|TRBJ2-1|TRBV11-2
CASSSTSGSYNEQFF
TGTGCCAGCAGCTCTACTAGCGGGAGCTACAATGAGCAGTTCTTC
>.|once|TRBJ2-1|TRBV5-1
CASSLPGEQFF
TGCGCCAGCAGCTTGCCGGGGGAGCAGTTCTTC
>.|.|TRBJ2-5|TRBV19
CASSIWGLQETQYF
TGTGCCAGTAGTATTTGGGGGCTCCAAGAGACCCAGTACTTC
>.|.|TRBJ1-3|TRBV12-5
CASGLVRDKSRNTIYF
TGTGCTAGTGGTTTGGTGAGGGACAAATCCCGAAACACCATATATTTT
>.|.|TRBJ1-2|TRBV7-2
CASSQDGVRQLLDYGYTF
TGTGCCAGCAGCCAAGACGGCGTTAGACAGCTCCTGGACTATGGCTACACCTTC
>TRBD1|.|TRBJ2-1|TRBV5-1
CASSLFGTGYNEQFF
TGCGCCAGCAGCTTGTTTGGGACAGGGTACAATGAGCAGTTCTTC
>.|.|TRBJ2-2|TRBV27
CASSLDPGNTGELFF
TGTGCCAGCAGTTTAGATCCAGGGAACACCGGGGAGCTGTTTTTT
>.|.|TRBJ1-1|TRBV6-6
CASKGSGNTEAFF
TGTGCCAGCAAGGGGTCGGGGAACACTGAAGCTTTCTTT
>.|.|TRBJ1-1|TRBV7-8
CASSPGPGDFAFF
TGTGCCAGCAGCCCAGGGCCAGGGGATTTTGCTTTCTTT
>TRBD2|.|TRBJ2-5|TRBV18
CASSPPGGETQYF
TGTGCCAGCTCACCACCGGGAGGGGAGACCCAGTACTTC
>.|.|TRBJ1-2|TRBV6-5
CASSYSYVTTNYGYTF
TGTGCCAGCAGTTACTCGTATGTGACTACTAACTATGGCTACACCTTC
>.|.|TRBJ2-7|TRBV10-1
CASSEVADPYEQYF
TGCGCCAGCAGTGAGGTGGCGGATCCCTACGAGCAGTACTTC
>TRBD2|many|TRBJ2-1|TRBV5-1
CASSLVAGPYNEQFF
TGCGCCAGCAGCTTGGTAGCGGGGCCTTACAATGAGCAGTTCTTC
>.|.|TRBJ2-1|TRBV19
CASSIGPAYNEQFF
TGTGCCAGTAGTATAGGTCCCGCCTACAATGAGCAGTTCTTC
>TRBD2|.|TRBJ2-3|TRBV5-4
CASSFPSGGVTDTQYF
TGTGCCAGCAGCTTCCCTAGCGGGGGGGTTACAGATACGCAGTATTTT
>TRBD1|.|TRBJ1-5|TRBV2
CASAFLTGDQPQHF
TGTGCCAGCGCCTTTCTTACAGGGGATCAGCCCCAGCATTTT
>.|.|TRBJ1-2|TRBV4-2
CASSPERTVSYGYTF
TGTGCCAGCAGCCCGGAAAGGACAGTCTCCTATGGCTACACCTTC
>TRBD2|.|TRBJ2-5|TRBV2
CASVGLEETQYF
TGTGCCAGCGTGGGACTAGAAGAGACCCAGTACTTC
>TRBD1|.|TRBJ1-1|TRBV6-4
CASSDRQGHDTEAFF
TGTGCCAGCAGTGACCGACAGGGACACGACACTGAAGCTTTCTTT
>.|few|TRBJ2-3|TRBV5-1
CASSFIGEEGTQYF
TGCGCCAGCAGCTTTATAGGGGAGGAGGGTACGCAGTATTTT